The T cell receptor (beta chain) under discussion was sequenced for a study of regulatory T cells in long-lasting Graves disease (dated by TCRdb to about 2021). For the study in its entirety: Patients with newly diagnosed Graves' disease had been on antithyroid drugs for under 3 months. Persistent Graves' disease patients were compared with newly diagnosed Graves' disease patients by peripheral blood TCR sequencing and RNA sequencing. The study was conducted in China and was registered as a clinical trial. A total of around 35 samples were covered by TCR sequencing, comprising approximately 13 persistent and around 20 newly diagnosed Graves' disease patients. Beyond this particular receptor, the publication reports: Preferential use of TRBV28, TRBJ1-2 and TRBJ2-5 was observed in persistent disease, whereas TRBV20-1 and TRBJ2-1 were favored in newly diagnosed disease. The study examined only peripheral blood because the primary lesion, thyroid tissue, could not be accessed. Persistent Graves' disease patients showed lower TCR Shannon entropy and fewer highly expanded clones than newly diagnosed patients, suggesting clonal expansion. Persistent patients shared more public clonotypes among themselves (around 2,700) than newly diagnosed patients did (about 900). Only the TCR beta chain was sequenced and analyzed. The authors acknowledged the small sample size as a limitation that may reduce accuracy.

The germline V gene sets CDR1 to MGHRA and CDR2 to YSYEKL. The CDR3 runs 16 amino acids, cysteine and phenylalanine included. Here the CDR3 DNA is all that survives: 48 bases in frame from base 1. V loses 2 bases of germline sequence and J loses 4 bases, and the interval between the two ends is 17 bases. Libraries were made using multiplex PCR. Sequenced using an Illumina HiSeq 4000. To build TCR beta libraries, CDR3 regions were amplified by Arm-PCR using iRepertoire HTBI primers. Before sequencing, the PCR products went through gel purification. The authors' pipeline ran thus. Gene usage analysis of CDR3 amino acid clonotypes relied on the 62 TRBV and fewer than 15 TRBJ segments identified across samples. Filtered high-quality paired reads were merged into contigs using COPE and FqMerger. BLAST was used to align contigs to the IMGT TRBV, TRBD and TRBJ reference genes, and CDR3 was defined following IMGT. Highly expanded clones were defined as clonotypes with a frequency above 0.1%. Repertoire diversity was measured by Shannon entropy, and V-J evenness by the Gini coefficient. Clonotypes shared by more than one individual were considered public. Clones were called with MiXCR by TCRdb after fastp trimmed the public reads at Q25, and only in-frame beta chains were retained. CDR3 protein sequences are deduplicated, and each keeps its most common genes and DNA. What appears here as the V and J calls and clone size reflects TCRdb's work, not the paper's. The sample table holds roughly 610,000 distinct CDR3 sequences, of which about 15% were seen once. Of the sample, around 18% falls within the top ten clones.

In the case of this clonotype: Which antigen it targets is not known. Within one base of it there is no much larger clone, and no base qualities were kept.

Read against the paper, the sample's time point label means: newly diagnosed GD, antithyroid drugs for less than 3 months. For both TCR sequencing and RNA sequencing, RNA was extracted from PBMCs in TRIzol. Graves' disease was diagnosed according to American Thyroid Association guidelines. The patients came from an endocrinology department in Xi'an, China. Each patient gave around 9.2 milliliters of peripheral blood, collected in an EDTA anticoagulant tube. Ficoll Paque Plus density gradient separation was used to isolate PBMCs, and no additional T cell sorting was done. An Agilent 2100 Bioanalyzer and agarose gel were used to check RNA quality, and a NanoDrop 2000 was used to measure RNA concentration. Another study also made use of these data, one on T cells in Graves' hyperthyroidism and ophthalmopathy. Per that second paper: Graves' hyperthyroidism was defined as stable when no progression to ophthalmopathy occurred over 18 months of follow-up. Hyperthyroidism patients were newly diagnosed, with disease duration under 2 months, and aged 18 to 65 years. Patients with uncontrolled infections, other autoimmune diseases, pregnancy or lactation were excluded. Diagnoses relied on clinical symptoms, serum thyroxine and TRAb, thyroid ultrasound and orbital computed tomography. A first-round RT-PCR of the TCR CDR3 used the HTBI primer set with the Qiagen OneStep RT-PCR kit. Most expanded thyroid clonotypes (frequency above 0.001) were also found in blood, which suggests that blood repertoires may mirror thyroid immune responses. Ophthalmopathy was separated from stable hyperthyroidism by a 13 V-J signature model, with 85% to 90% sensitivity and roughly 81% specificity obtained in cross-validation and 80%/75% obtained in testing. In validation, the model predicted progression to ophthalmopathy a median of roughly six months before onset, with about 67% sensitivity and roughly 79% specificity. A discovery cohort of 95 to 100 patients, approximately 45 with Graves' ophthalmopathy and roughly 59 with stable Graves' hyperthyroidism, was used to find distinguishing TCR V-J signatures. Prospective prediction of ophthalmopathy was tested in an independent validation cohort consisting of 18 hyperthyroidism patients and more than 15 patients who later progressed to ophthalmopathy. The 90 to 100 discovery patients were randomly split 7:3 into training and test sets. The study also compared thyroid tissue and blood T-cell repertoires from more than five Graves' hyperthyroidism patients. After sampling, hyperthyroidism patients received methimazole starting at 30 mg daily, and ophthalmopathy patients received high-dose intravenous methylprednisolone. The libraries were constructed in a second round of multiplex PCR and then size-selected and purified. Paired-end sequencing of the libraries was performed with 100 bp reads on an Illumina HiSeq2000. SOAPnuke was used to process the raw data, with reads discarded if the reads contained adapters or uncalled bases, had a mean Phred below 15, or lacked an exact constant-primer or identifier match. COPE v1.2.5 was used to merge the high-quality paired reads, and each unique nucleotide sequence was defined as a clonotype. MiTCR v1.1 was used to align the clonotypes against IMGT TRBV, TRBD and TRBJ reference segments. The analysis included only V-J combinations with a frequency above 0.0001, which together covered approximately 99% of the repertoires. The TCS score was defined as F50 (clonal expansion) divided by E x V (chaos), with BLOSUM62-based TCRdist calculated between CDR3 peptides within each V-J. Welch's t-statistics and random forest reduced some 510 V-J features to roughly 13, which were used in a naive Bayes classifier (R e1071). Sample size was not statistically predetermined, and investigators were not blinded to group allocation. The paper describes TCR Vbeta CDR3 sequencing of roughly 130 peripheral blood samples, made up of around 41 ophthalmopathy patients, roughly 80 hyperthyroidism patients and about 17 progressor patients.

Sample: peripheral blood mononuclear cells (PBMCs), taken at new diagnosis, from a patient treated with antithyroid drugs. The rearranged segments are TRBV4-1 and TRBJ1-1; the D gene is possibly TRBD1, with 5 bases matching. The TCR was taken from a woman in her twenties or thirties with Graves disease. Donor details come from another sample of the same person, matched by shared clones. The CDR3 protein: CASSQRGGLASTEAFF. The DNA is TGCGCCAGCAGCCAAAGGGGTGGGCTAGCGAGCACTGAAGCTTTCTTT.